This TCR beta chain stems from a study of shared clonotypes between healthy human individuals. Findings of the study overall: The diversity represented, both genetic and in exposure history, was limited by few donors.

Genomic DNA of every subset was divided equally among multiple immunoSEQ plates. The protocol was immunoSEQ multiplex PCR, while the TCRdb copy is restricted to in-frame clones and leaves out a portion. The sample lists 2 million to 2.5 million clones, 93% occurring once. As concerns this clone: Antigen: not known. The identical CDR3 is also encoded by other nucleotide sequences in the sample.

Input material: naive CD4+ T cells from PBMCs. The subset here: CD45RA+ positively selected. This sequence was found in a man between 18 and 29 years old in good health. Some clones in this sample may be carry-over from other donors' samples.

CDR3 amino acids: CATSRELNTEAFF. DNA for the CDR3: TGTGCCACCAGCAGGGAATTGAACACTGAAGCTTTCTTT. The chain combines TRBV15 with TRBJ1-1; D gene unclear. This CDR3 region has 13 residues. V dropped 3 bases and J dropped 0 bases, with 5 bases sitting between them. Germline V lookup: CDR1 LNHNV, CDR2 YYDKDF (reference sequence).